This entry is about one TCR beta chain. The method was immunoSEQ multiplex PCR; TCRdb's version includes in-frame clones alone and lacks a portion of them. The sample holds about 260,000 clones; around 87% are singletons and the top ten take less than 3%. This CDR3 comprises 13 residues. Germline CDR1 reads KGHSH; CDR2 reads LQKENI. The germline V and J ends were trimmed by 6 bases and 1 base, with 9 bases remaining between them. The sample originates from a study of blood T cell repertoires in COVID-19. Whole-study context: The study drew acute and convalescent COVID-19 samples from the United States, Italy and Spain.

This chain joins TRBV18 and TRBJ1-1; D may be TRBD1 (5 bases). The clonotype originates from a woman in her forties or fifties with acute or convalescent COVID-19. The sample consisted of peripheral blood. This chain's CDR3 is CASSRGSNTEAFF. The DNA of the CDR3 is TGTGCCAGCTCTAGGGGCTCGAACACTGAAGCTTTCTTT.